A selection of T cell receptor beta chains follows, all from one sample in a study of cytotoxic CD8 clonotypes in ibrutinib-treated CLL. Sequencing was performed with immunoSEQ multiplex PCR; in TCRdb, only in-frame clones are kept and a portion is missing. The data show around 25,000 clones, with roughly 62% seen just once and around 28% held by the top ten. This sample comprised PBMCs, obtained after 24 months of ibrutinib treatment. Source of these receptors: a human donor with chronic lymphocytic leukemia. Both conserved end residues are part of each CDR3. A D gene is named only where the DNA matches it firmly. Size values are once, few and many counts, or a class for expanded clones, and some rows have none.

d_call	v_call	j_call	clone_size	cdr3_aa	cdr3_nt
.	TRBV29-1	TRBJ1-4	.	CSGQANEKLFF	TGCAGCGGACAGGCTAATGAAAAACTGTTTTTT
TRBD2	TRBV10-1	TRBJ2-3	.	CASSESLSLAGPLFTDTQYF	TGCGCCAGCAGTGAGTCTTTGTCGCTAGCGGGCCCACTTTTCACAGATACGCAGTATTTT
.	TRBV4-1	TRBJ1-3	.	CASSQEVQSPGNTIYF	TGCGCCAGCAGCCAAGAAGTCCAGTCACCTGGAAACACCATATATTTT
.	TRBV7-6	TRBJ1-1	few	CASSPVGDTEAFF	TGTGCCAGCAGCCCGGTAGGGGACACTGAAGCTTTCTTT
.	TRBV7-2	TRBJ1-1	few	CASSSLTWPEAFF	TGTGCCAGCAGCTCATTAACCTGGCCTGAAGCTTTCTTT
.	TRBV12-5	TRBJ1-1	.	CASGLVRTEAFF	TGTGCTAGTGGTTTGGTACGAACTGAAGCTTTCTTT
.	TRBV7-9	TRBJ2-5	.	CASSSKIRETQYF	TGTGCCAGCAGCTCAAAGATTAGGGAGACCCAGTACTTC
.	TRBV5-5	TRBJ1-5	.	CASSLELRGGNQPQHF	TGTGCCAGCAGCTTGGAGTTGCGAGGGGGCAATCAGCCCCAGCATTTT
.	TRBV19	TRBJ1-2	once	CASRRNREANYGYTF	TGTGCCAGTAGAAGGAACAGGGAAGCTAACTATGGCTACACCTTC
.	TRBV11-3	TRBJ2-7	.	CASSYPVRGLRDEQYF	TGTGCCAGCAGCTACCCAGTCCGGGGGCTTCGGGACGAGCAGTACTTC
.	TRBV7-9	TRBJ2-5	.	CASSLDQETQYF	TGTGCCAGCAGCTTAGACCAGGAGACCCAGTACTTC
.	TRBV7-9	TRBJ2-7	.	CASSKRDESYEQYF	TGTGCCAGCAGCAAACGGGACGAATCCTACGAGCAGTACTTC
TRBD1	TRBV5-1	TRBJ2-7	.	CASTPGTGSSEQYF	TGCGCCAGCACACCCGGGACAGGGAGTTCCGAGCAGTACTTC
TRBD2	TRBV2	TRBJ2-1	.	CASVTSGGYNEQFF	TGTGCCAGCGTCACTAGCGGGGGTTACAATGAGCAGTTCTTC
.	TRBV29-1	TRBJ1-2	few	CSVVLPHLGGGYGYTF	TGCAGCGTTGTCCTACCCCACCTCGGGGGCGGCTATGGCTACACCTTC
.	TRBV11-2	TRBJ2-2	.	CASNRGRGRYTGELFF	TGTGCCAGCAATAGGGGCCGGGGGAGATACACCGGGGAGCTGTTTTTT
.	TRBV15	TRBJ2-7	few	CATSREGQAYEQYF	TGTGCCACCAGCAGAGAGGGGCAGGCCTACGAGCAGTACTTC
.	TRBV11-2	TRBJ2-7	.	CASSYGRVGYEQYF	TGTGCCAGCAGCTACGGCCGGGTGGGATACGAGCAGTACTTC
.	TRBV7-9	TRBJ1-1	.	CASSFEGGTEAFF	TGTGCCAGCAGCTTCGAAGGGGGCACTGAAGCTTTCTTT
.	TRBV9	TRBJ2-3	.	CASSAPQATDTQYF	TGTGCCAGCAGCGCCCCCCAAGCCACAGATACGCAGTATTTT
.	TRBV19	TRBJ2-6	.	CASSIPFSLGANVLTF	TGTGCCAGTAGTATACCCTTTTCTCTCGGGGCCAACGTCCTGACTTTC
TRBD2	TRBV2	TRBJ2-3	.	CASRKRGGGGSTDTQYF	TGTGCCAGCAGAAAGCGGGGGGGCGGAGGGAGCACAGATACGCAGTATTTT
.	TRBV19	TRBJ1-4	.	CASASSTNEKLFF	TGTGCCAGTGCCAGTTCAACTAATGAAAAACTGTTTTTT
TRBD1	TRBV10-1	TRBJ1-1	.	CASSPGTGVAEAFF	TGCGCCAGCAGCCCCGGGACAGGGGTGGCTGAAGCTTTCTTT
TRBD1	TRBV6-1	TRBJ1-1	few	CASKAGGLEAFF	TGTGCCAGCAAGGCAGGGGGCCTTGAAGCTTTCTTT
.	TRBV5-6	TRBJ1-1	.	CASSFLNRPNTEAFF	TGTGCCAGCAGCTTCCTAAACAGGCCCAACACTGAAGCTTTCTTT
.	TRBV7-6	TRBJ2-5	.	CASSLGRETQYF	TGTGCCAGCAGCTTAGGGAGGGAGACCCAGTACTTC